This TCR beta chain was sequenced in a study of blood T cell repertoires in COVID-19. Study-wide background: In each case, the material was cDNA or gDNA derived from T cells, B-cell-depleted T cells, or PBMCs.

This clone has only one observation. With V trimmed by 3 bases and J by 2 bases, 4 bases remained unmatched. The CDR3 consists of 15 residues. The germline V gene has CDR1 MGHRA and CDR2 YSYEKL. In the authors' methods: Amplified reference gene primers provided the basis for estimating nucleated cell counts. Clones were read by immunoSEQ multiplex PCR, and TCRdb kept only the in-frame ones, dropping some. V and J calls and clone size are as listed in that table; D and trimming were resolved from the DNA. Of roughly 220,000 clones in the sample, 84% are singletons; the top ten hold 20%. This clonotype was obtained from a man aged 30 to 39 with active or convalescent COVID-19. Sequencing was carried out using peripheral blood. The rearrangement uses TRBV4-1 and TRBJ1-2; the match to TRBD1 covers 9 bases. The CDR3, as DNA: TGCGCCAGCAGCCACCTCGGACAGGGGAACTATGGCTACACCTTC. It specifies CASSHLGQGNYGYTF.